Given below is one TCR beta chain in context. Assay used: immunoSEQ multiplex PCR; TCRdb lists only in-frame clones, some missing. The sample consists of about 79,000 clones, about 89% of them appearing once. The data stem from a study of T cell changes during pregnancy in multiple sclerosis. In germline, CDR1 is SGHRS, CDR2 YFSETQ. There are 13 residues in the CDR3. V was clipped by 0 bases and J by 6 bases, with 10 bases between them. The sample in question was CD4+ T cells from peripheral blood mononuclear cells, obtained in the second trimester of pregnancy. The sequence was obtained from a female donor with multiple sclerosis, enrolled in a pregnancy study. The chain links TRBV5-1 to TRBJ2-7; no firm D call. The DNA of the CDR3 is TGCGCCAGCAGCTTGGGATTTGACTCCGAGCAGTACTTC. Protein: CASSLGFDSEQYF.